This T cell receptor (beta chain) appears in the sequencing data of a study of long-term antiretroviral therapy in people with HIV. The wider study: The 2015 immediate-ART recommendation came about a decade after the earliest samples. Study-wide findings and caveats: Before ART, certain clones expanded, and these dominated the repertoire at all time points. The study found narrower CDR3 length ranges in HIV repertoires than in controls.

This CDR3 is 14 amino acids long. CDR1 is LGHNA, CDR2 YNFKEQ, per germline. V was trimmed by 3 bases and J by 4 bases, leaving 12 bases between them. It was version v3.0 of the immunoSEQ assay that was run at survey level. Profiled with immunoSEQ multiplex PCR; TCRdb holds only in-frame clones, not every one. The data show about 12,000 clones, 75% to 85% seen once. This clone was counted only a few times. Its antigen remains unknown. Treatment locations for all participants with HIV were in the United States. Sequences were derived from unsorted PBMCs, sampled 3.4 years after starting antiretroviral therapy. The chain combines TRBV4-2 with TRBJ1-1; D might be TRBD1 (5 bases). The TCR sequence derives from a man aged 40-49 years with HIV. The CDR3 spells CASSHPGAVTEAFF. The DNA for the CDR3 is TGTGCCAGCAGCCATCCCGGGGCAGTCACTGAAGCTTTCTTT.